The 24 T cell receptor beta chains given below trace back to one sample, sequenced in a study of shared clonotypes between healthy human individuals. Naive CD8 isolation took CD45RO-negative cells positively selected for CCR7 and excluded terminally differentiated effector memory CD45RA+ cells. Profiling relied on immunoSEQ multiplex PCR, and the TCRdb table lists in-frame clones only, not all of them. The table records millions of clones, about 94% of them present only once. The sample comprised naive CD8+ T cells sorted from blood. The receptors were gathered from a man in his late teens or twenties in good health.

The rearrangement links TRBV6-1 to TRBJ2-7; D could derive from TRBD1 or TRBD2 (5 bases each). V dropped 6 bases and J dropped 7 bases, with 10 bases sitting between them. From germline, CDR1 is MNHNS and CDR2 SASEGT. This CDR3 comprises 11 residues. The DNA of the CDR3 is TGTGCCAGCAGCCGGGGCTGGGAGCAGTACTTC. This encodes CASSRGWEQYF.

The rearrangement links TRBV27 to TRBJ2-7; 7 bases agree with TRBD1. The CDR3 runs to 16 residues. The germline V gene has CDR1 MNHEY and CDR2 SMNVEV (reference sequence). V lost 2 bases, J lost 4 bases, and 11 bases stayed unmatched. The CDR3 reads CASSLNKHGQVYEQYF. CDR3 bases: TGTGCCAGCAGTTTAAATAAGCACGGACAGGTTTACGAGCAGTACTTC.

The rearrangement links TRBV4-1 to TRBJ1-2; D is unclear. V was shortened by 2 bases and J by 4 bases, with 8 bases between the two germline ends. The CDR3 totals 13 residues. In germline, CDR1 is MGHRA, CDR2 YSYEKL. The CDR3 nucleotides are TGCGCCAGCAGCCAACAGGAAAGCTATGGCTACACCTTC. Translating gives CASSQQESYGYTF.

The chain links TRBV27 to TRBJ1-5; 7 nucleotides align to TRBD1. CDR1 and CDR2 (germline): MNHEY, SMNVEV (reference sequence). The CDR3 sequence is 16 residues long. Trimming at V came to 0 bases and at J to 4 bases, leaving 6 bases not matched to a gene. In DNA form, the CDR3 reads TGTGCCAGCAGTTTATCGGCGGGACAGATAAATCAGCCCCAGCATTTT. It specifies CASSLSAGQINQPQHF.

As to this clone: This same CDR3 is encoded by further DNA sequences in the sample. The chain recombines TRBV18 with TRBJ2-1; maybe TRBD2 (5 bases). The germline V gene encodes CDR1 KGHSH and CDR2 LQKENI. V shed 3 bases and J shed 4 bases, with 10 bases lying between them. The CDR3 sequence is 14 residues long. The CDR3 region is CASSPVSAYNEQFF. The CDR3 DNA follows: TGTGCCAGCTCACCCGTTAGCGCATACAATGAGCAGTTCTTC.

This chain uses TRBV6-1 with TRBJ2-5; D may be TRBD1 (5 bases). Germline V CDR1 and CDR2: MNHNS, SASEGT. V gave up 2 bases and J gave up 4 bases, with 14 bases separating them. There are 15 residues in the CDR3. The CDR3 loop reads CASSERTEGVETQYF. CDR3 sequence (DNA): TGTGCCAGCAGTGAAAGAACGGAAGGGGTAGAGACCCAGTACTTC.

CDR3 nucleotide sequence: TGCGCCAGCAGCGATGGGACAGATCTAGCCAAAAACATTCAGTACTTC. Its translation: CASSDGTDLAKNIQYF. The rearrangement joins TRBV5-1 to TRBJ2-4, with TRBD1 identical over 7 bases. CDR3 size: 16 residues. The ends lost 4 bases at V and 0 bases at J; junction bases unmatched: 7. Germline assignment: CDR1 SGHRS and CDR2 YFSETQ.

V is TRBV28 and J is TRBJ1-4, with D hard to call. Trimming took 4 bases from V and 3 from J, leaving 12 bases between them. CDR3 length equals 15 residues. Per germline, CDR1 MDHEN and CDR2 SYDVKM. The CDR3 spells CASSSREGANEKLFF. The CDR3 nucleotides read TGTGCCAGCAGTTCCCGGGAGGGAGCTAATGAAAAACTGTTTTTT.

The chain joins TRBV7-2 to TRBJ2-7; 8 nucleotides align to TRBD2. This CDR3 is built from 15 residues. J lost 2 bases, V lost 5 bases, and 8 bases had no gene match. Looked up from germline, CDR1 is SGHTA and CDR2 is FQGNSA. The CDR3 DNA sequence: TGTGCCAGCAGCCTTAGCGGGACCGCCCCCTACGAGCAGTACTTC. The encoded protein is CASSLSGTAPYEQYF.

The rearrangement links TRBV6-5 to TRBJ2-7; D possibly matches TRBD1 or TRBD2 (5 bases each). Germline CDR1 MNHEY, CDR2 SVGAGI. The V end was cut by 4 bases, the J end by 2 bases, with 18 bases between. The CDR3 totals 16 residues. This chain's CDR3 is CASSSLRDGYPYEQYF. The CDR3 DNA reads TGTGCCAGCAGTTCACTCCGGGACGGTTATCCCTACGAGCAGTACTTC.

The chain carries TRBV7-9 and TRBJ2-3; possibly TRBD2 for D (6 bases). CDR1 SEHNR and CDR2 FQNEAQ come from the germline V gene (reference sequence). Trimming shortened V by 9 bases and J by 2 bases, and 12 bases separated the two germline ends. This CDR3 comprises 13 residues. CDR3 loop: CARSGENTDTQYF. CDR3 nucleotides: TGTGCCAGGTCGGGGGAGAACACAGATACGCAGTATTTT.

The genes are TRBV9 and TRBJ1-6, with D unresolved. The CDR3 sequence is 14 residues long. CDR1 is SGDLS and CDR2 is YYNGEE in the germline V gene. The V end was cut by 3 bases, the J end by 3 bases, with 7 bases between. The CDR3 region has the DNA TGTGCCAGCAGCGAGGACCACTATAATTCACCCCTCCACTTT. Translating gives CASSEDHYNSPLHF.

In DNA form, the CDR3 reads TGTGCCAGCAGCTTACCCGGACAGGGTGAGAACTATGGCTACACCTTC. Protein product: CASSLPGQGENYGYTF. The gene calls are TRBV7-9 and TRBJ1-2; 8 bases map to TRBD1. Germline lookup yields CDR1 SEHNR and CDR2 FQNEAQ (reference sequence). The CDR3 length is 16 residues. The junction had 7 bases not matched to a gene; V was cut back by 2 bases and J by 2 bases.

The chain has TRBV6-1 and TRBJ1-4; D gene uncertain. Trimming cost V 5 bases and J 3 bases, with 10 bases left between them. The CDR3 has 14 residues. Per the germline V gene, CDR1 is MNHNS and CDR2 is SASEGT. Here the CDR3 reads CASSPRRANEKLFF. Here the CDR3 DNA reads TGTGCCAGCAGTCCGAGGAGGGCTAATGAAAAACTGTTTTTT.

The chain has TRBV4-1 and TRBJ1-1; D call uncertain. This CDR3 contains 14 residues. The germline V gene encodes CDR1 MGHRA and CDR2 YSYEKL. V was trimmed by 8 bases and J by 5 bases, leaving 18 bases between them. CDR3 region: CASRGVGVGTEAFF. CDR3 bases: TGCGCCAGCCGGGGAGTCGGGGTTGGAACTGAAGCTTTCTTT.

The genes are TRBV30 and TRBJ2-7, with TRBD1 as a possible D gene (5 bases). Germline values: CDR1 GTSNPN, CDR2 SVGIG (reference sequence). This CDR3 is built from 12 residues. V gave up 0 bases and J gave up 9 bases, with 12 bases separating them. The CDR3 DNA sequence: TGTGCCTGGAGTGTGGGTTCGACAGTGCAGTACTTC. As protein: CAWSVGSTVQYF.

CDR3 DNA sequence: TGTGCCAGCAGCTTTACGCACCGTAGCACAGATACGCAGTATTTT. Translated: CASSFTHRSTDTQYF. The chain couples TRBV9 to TRBJ2-3, with no clear D. Germline assignment: CDR1 SGDLS and CDR2 YYNGEE. V was trimmed by 4 bases and J by 0 bases, leaving 12 bases between them. The CDR3 loop spans 15 amino acids.

The count of this clone is one. Different DNA sequences within this sample yield the same CDR3. V gene TRBV27 combines with J gene TRBJ1-6; possibly TRBD1 for D (5 bases). The CDR3 runs to 16 residues. V shed 0 bases and J shed 7 bases, with 13 bases lying between them. CDR1 is MNHEY, CDR2 SMNVEV, per germline (reference sequence). The DNA of the CDR3 is TGTGCCAGCAGTTTATCGAGAGGGGCCGGAAATTCACCCCTCCACTTT. Translating it yields CASSLSRGAGNSPLHF.

The rearrangement links TRBV7-6 to TRBJ2-5; 8 nucleotides align to TRBD1. The germline V gene encodes CDR1 SGHVS and CDR2 FNYEAQ. The CDR3 sequence is 16 residues long. Trimming at V came to 1 base and at J to 2 bases, leaving 6 bases not matched to a gene. CDR3 in amino acids: CASSLGTGFLQETQYF. The CDR3 DNA reads TGTGCCAGCAGCTTAGGGACAGGGTTTTTACAAGAGACCCAGTACTTC.

This sequence joins TRBV30 and TRBJ2-7; unclear D gene. The CDR3 extends over 16 amino acids. Trimming pared 1 base from V and 3 bases from J, leaving 19 bases between. The germline CDR1 and CDR2 sequences are GTSNPN and SVGIG (reference sequence). The CDR3 DNA reads TGTGCCTGGAGTGGTTACATTCTTAACAGCCTCTACGAGCAGTACTTC. Encoded protein: CAWSGYILNSLYEQYF.

The table lists this clone with a count of one. This chain uses TRBV28 with TRBJ1-1; no reliable D call. Germline CDR1 is MDHEN and CDR2 is SYDVKM. This CDR3 has 15 residues. With 6 bases removed from V and 4 bases from J, the gap between germline ends came to 18 bases. The CDR3 is CASRGYDVLTTEAFF. The CDR3 DNA reads as TGTGCCAGCAGAGGCTACGATGTTTTGACCACTGAAGCTTTCTTT.

The chain couples TRBV29-1 to TRBJ1-2; D not certain. From germline, CDR1 is SQVTM and CDR2 ANQGSEA. V was cut by 4 bases and J by 3 bases, with 12 bases left in between. The CDR3 covers 13 residues. CDR3 coding DNA: TGCAGCGTTGTTGAGGCAGTAGACTATGGCTACACCTTC. As protein: CSVVEAVDYGYTF.

CDR3 DNA: TGCGCCAGCAGCCAAGATTTCTCGGGGTTTCAGCCCCAGCATTTT. Its translation is CASSQDFSGFQPQHF. The chain has TRBV4-1 and TRBJ1-5; D is uncertain. Deletions cut 0 bases from V and 6 bases from J, with 12 bases between. Germline CDR1 MGHRA, CDR2 YSYEKL. This CDR3 region has 15 residues.

This chain joins TRBV7-2 and TRBJ2-7, with D maybe TRBD2 (5 bases). Germline V lookup: CDR1 SGHTA, CDR2 FQGNSA. This CDR3 region has 14 residues. Trimming cost V 6 bases and J 4 bases, with 16 bases left between them. CDR3 bases: TGTGCCAGCAGTCCCCAGAGCGGAGCGTACGAGCAGTACTTC. Translation gives CASSPQSGAYEQYF.